These 7 T cell receptor beta chains were sequenced from one sample in a study of cytomegalovirus exposure and HLA in healthy donors (dated by TCRdb to 2016 to 2017). Libraries were prepared through the immunoSEQ multiplex PCR assay. A mixture of 60 forward primers for TCR Vbeta segments and 13 reverse primers for TCR Jbeta segments was used in the multiplex PCR. TCRdb retrieved this table from immuneACCESS and kept in-frame rearrangements only. Not all clones are present; in checked studies, unresolved V genes account for under half, and no reason is known for the remainder. The sample table holds under 150,000 clones, of which about 9.1% were seen once. Jointly, the top ten make up 6% to 7.5% of the sample. The sequencing input was PBMCs. The receptors here all came from a woman aged 40 to 50 in good health and CMV-seropositive.

The rearrangement joins TRBV6-6 to TRBJ2-7; 16 positions agree with TRBD2. V lost 10 bases to trimming and J lost 3 bases; unmatched junction nucleotides: 9. Germline V gives CDR1 MNHNY, CDR2 SVGAGI (reference sequence). The CDR3 consists of 16 residues. CDR3 residues: CATSGTSGGAYYEQYF. As DNA, the CDR3 is TGTGCCACCTCCGGGACTAGCGGGGGGGCGTACTACGAGCAGTACTTC.

The sample holds a few counts of this clone. The chain recombines TRBV6-1 with TRBJ2-5, with D possibly being TRBD2 (6 bases). The germline V gene has CDR1 MNHNS and CDR2 SASEGT. The CDR3 length is 14 residues. V lost 6 bases and J 9 bases, leaving 20 bases between the germline ends. The CDR3 sequence is CASSPPGGIPPQYF. The CDR3 nucleotides are TGTGCCAGCAGCCCGCCTGGAGGGATTCCTCCCCAGTACTTC.

This clone has more than one count but fewer than ten. The chain employs TRBV6-5 and TRBJ2-7, with 9 bases that match TRBD1. This CDR3 region has 14 residues. Trimming removed 0 bases from V and 6 bases from J; junction bases left unmatched: 3. From germline, CDR1 is MNHEY and CDR2 SVGAGI. The DNA for the CDR3 is TGTGCCAGCAGTTACTCACGGACAGGGGCCGAGCAGTACTTC. Translating it yields CASSYSRTGAEQYF.

This CDR3 reads CASSIEAGQGQAFF. As DNA, the CDR3 is TGTGCCAGTAGTATAGAGGCCGGACAGGGACAAGCTTTCTTT. The V gene is TRBV19, the J gene TRBJ1-1, with TRBD1 matching over 8 bases. V lost 0 bases to trimming and J lost 9 bases; unmatched junction nucleotides: 6. This CDR3 region has 14 residues. CDR1 is LNHDA and CDR2 is SQIVND in the germline V gene (reference sequence).

The sample holds a few counts of this clone. The chain is built from TRBV19 and TRBJ1-5; TRBD1 matches 8 bases. CDR1 and CDR2 from the germline V gene are LNHDA and SQIVND (reference sequence). The length of the CDR3 is 14 residues. V was pared by 4 bases and J by 2 bases, with 1 base of the junction left unmatched. The DNA of the CDR3 is TGTGCCAGTAGTACGACAGGGGGCAATCAGCCCCAGCATTTT. Protein: CASSTTGGNQPQHF.

This clone has a handful of counts. The chain joins TRBV2 to TRBJ2-5; D is unclear. There are 13 residues in the CDR3. Per the germline V gene, CDR1 is SNHLY and CDR2 is FYNNEI. V lost 8 bases, J lost 5 bases, and 15 bases lay in between. Here the CDR3 DNA reads TGTGCCAGCGGCGGTGGTACTTGGGAGACCCAGTACTTC. It is translated as CASGGGTWETQYF.

This clone was observed a handful of times. CDR3: CASSTADYGYTF. The CDR3 nucleotides are TGTGCCAGTAGTACCGCAGACTATGGCTACACCTTC. The chain is built from TRBV19 and TRBJ1-2, with unresolved D. Germline values: CDR1 LNHDA, CDR2 SQIVND (reference sequence). The CDR3 totals 12 residues. Trimming took off 4 bases at V and 3 bases at J, with 6 bases between the two ends.